The TCR beta chain under discussion was sequenced for a study of T cell responses to AZD1222 COVID-19 vaccine. The study, taken as a whole, reports: Targets within unmutated variant regions were reportedly found for nearly half of spike-specific TCRs. Donors were largely white British and mainly female; clonal diversity was possibly underestimated. Spike-spanning, vaccine-associated CD4 TCRs were dominant at 160-218 and 743-854.

This CDR3 has 14 residues. Trimming left V 7 bases short and J 8 bases short, with 18 bases between. Germline V gives CDR1 SGHRS, CDR2 YFSETQ. This clone was seen a few times. The target antigen is unknown. Here immunoSEQ multiplex PCR was the method, and the copy in TCRdb shows in-frame clones only, minus some. The sample records 110,000 to 150,000 clones, about 90% being singletons. The rearrangement uses TRBV5-1 and TRBJ2-2, with D perhaps matching TRBD2 (5 bases). The sequencing used peripheral blood, collected on day 0 of AZD1222 vaccination. The TCR was taken from an adult in good health. The CDR3 DNA reads TGCGCCAGCGCTAGGCGGACTCCGGAGGGGGAGCTGTTTTTT. Protein: CASARRTPEGELFF.